Listed below are T cell receptor beta chains from one sample, sequenced in a study of T cells expressing NK-cell markers. TCRdb reprocessed the 5' RACE reads and keeps a single row for each CDR3 protein, giving no DNA. The sample holds 450,000 to 600,000 distinct CDR3 sequences. The sample consisted of blood T cells: a sorted CD56 or NKG2C T cell subset, CD4+ or CD8+ T cells, or bulk PBMC T cells (not recorded which). These receptor sequences come from a man younger than 35 in good health. The CDR3 runs from the conserved cysteine through the conserved F or W. The order of the fields is V gene, J gene, CDR3 protein.

>TRBV12-3/TRBV12-4|TRBJ2-3
CASSQGTSGDTQYF
>TRBV6-2/TRBV6-3|TRBJ1-2
CASSSTQIYYGYTF
>TRBV20-1|TRBJ2-4
CSAGRGTTPKNIQYF
>TRBV25-1|TRBJ2-5
CASSEYAIQETQYF
>TRBV3-1|TRBJ1-1
CASSQDPGFGSSTEAFF
>TRBV5-1|TRBJ1-1
CASSLLVGEAFF
>TRBV25-1|TRBJ1-2
CASSTYTGTGGQDGYTF
>TRBV20-1|TRBJ2-1
CSARDQFQGAKGLAFF
>TRBV5-1|TRBJ2-3
CASRRGQGIDTQYF
>TRBV5-1|TRBJ2-3
CASSFIRRSGGTDTQYF
>TRBV20-1|TRBJ2-7
CSATSGSYEQYF
>TRBV29-1|TRBJ2-2
CSALAQGDTGELFF
>TRBV15|TRBJ1-2
CATSRDRANYGYTF
>TRBV20-1|TRBJ2-7
CSAHPRAPEQYF
>TRBV20-1|TRBJ1-1
CSARKNTEAFF
>TRBV3-1|TRBJ2-1
CASSLGLAKYNEQFF
>TRBV20-1|TRBJ1-4
CSAKLIPGHPNEKLFF
>TRBV6-5|TRBJ1-1
CASRGKKGAPNTEAFF
>TRBV3-1|TRBJ1-2
CASSQRTHQGGGYTF
>TRBV5-1|TRBJ2-7
CASSLRTESYEQYF
>TRBV7-9|TRBJ2-2
CASSLVVGTGNTGELFF
>TRBV11-2|TRBJ2-3
CASSLDRTQRPTDTQYF
>TRBV4-3|TRBJ2-1
CASSQEGRNEQFF
>TRBV6-5|TRBJ2-1
CASKRLAGGDNEQFF
>TRBV28|TRBJ1-2
CASTVTTNYGYTF
>TRBV29-1|TRBJ2-3
CSVGQVDHGSTDTQYF
>TRBV10-1|TRBJ2-3
CATSTSTDTQYF
>TRBV12-3/TRBV12-4|TRBJ2-1
CASSVRENSYNEQFF
>TRBV12-3/TRBV12-4|TRBJ2-5
CASSRTSGRERETQYF
>TRBV20-1|TRBJ2-3
CSAPESLGLTDTQYF
>TRBV12-3/TRBV12-4|TRBJ2-2
CAIPRQGPNTGELFF
>TRBV7-7|TRBJ2-2
CASSLRQGSGELFF